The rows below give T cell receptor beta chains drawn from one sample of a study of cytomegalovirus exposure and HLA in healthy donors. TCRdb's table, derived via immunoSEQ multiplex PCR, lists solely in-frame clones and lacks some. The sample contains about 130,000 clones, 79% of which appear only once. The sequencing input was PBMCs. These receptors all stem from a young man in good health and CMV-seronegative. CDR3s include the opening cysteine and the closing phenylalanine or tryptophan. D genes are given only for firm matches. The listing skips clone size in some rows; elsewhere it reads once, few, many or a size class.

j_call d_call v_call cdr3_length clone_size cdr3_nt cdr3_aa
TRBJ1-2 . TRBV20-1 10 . TGCAGTGCTGTCGACTATGGCTACACCTTC CSAVDYGYTF
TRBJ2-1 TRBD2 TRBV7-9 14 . TGTGCCAGCAGGACTAGCGAAGGTTACAATGAGCAGTTCTTC CASRTSEGYNEQFF
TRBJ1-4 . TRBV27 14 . TGTGCCAGCAGCCGTGCAGGGGCGGTGGAAAAACTGTTTTTT CASSRAGAVEKLFF
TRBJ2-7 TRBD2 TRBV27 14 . TGTGCCAGCAGGAGCGGGAGTTACTCCTACGAGCAGTACTTC CASRSGSYSYEQYF
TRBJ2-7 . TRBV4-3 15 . TGCGCCAGCAGCCCCTCGATCCCTCCCACCTACGAGCAGTACTTC CASSPSIPPTYEQYF
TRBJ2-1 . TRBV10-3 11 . TGTGCCATCAGGGCGGACAATGAGCAGTTCTTC CAIRADNEQFF
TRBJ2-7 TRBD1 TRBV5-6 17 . TGTGCCAGCAGCCCAGACAGGGGGCTGTCCGGCCGCTACGAGCAGTACTTC CASSPDRGLSGRYEQYF
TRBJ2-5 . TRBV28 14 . TGTGCCAGCAGTTCATACGAGACTAAGGAGACCCAGTACTTC CASSSYETKETQYF
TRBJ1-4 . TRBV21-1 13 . TGTGCCAGCAGCAAAGGAGGATCCAGGGACTTGGTTTTT CASSKGGSRDLVF
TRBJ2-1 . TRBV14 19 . TGTGCCAGCAGCCTCAGAGGGGTCATGGCGGGATCATCCTACAATGAGCAGTTCTTC CASSLRGVMAGSSYNEQFF
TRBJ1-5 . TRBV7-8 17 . TGTGCCAGCAGCTTAGCGTCGTACGGGTATAGCAATCAGCCCCAGCATTTT CASSLASYGYSNQPQHF
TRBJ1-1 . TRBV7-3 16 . TGTGCCAGCAGCTCCCTCGGAGGGAGGCCGAACACTGAAGCTTTCTTT CASSSLGGRPNTEAFF
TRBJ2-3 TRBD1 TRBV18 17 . TGTGCCAGCTCACCGCTTCGACAGGGGCGAAGCACAGATACGCAGTATTTT CASSPLRQGRSTDTQYF
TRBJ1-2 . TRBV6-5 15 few TGTGCCAGCAGTTACTCAGCGGCCGGGTCGGATGGCTACACCTTC CASSYSAAGSDGYTF
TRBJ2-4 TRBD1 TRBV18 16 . TGTGCCAGCTCACCACCCACAGGGGGTATGGTTGACATTCAGTACTTC CASSPPTGGMVDIQYF
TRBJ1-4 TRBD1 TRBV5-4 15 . TGTGCCAGCAGCCTACGTGACAGGGGAGTCGAAAAACTGTTTTTT CASSLRDRGVEKLFF
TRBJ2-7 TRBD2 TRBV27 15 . TGTGCCAGCCTCCCTGGGACTAGCGGGAGTTACGAGCAGTACTTC CASLPGTSGSYEQYF